This TCR beta chain is drawn from a study of T cells in Graves' hyperthyroidism and ophthalmopathy. At the level of the study: At the time of initial diagnosis and before any treatment, peripheral blood was collected. General study points: Within blood appeared most thyroid clonotypes that had expanded above 0.001.

The CDR3 contains 12 residues. CDR1 is SGHVS, CDR2 FQNEAQ, per germline. Diagnosis rested on symptoms, serum thyroxine and TRAb, thyroid ultrasound, and orbital computed tomography. As to this clonotype: Its antigen remains unidentified. An end of the junction differs from the germline gene, which may be a read error.

Amplification of TCR beta CDR3 regions was performed using RNA transcripts as template. Using the HTBI primer set, a first-round RT-PCR was run on the TCR CDR3. TCRdb analysed the multiplex PCR reads with MiXCR anew, one entry per CDR3 protein. The repertoire holds about 380,000 distinct CDR3 sequences, with approximately 17% as singletons. Sequencing was done on a sample of blood. This TCR derives from a man aged 18-30 years with Graves' ophthalmopathy. The J gene is TRBJ1-1, the V gene TRBV7-8; the D gene is possibly TRBD1 (5 bases). CDR3 amino acids: CTSSSRGTEAFF. Here the CDR3 DNA reads TGTACCAGCAGCTCAAGGGGCACTGAAGCTTTCTTT.